The next 30 T cell receptor beta chains were all read from a single sample in a study of blood T cell repertoires in COVID-19. The repertoire was sequenced with immunoSEQ multiplex PCR; TCRdb's copy has only in-frame clones and lacks some. The table has 150,000 to 200,000 clones, around four fifths seen once. Sample: PBMCs or T cells enriched from blood (not recorded which). The receptors here all came from a man aged 35 to 55 who had recovered from COVID-19.

The chain carries TRBV4-3 and TRBJ1-2; D may be TRBD1 (5 bases). The V and J ends lost 4 bases and 3 bases respectively, with 15 bases between them. CDR3 size: 15 residues. Looked up from germline, CDR1 is LGHNA and CDR2 is YSLEER. This chain's CDR3 is CASSPNPPGYYGYTF. The DNA for the CDR3 is TGCGCCAGCAGCCCCAACCCCCCAGGGTACTATGGCTACACCTTC.

The J gene is TRBJ1-4, the V gene TRBV7-2; no clear D gene. The V end lost 2 bases, the J end lost 8 bases, and 9 bases lay between the germline ends. The CDR3 totals 13 residues. Germline V CDR1 and CDR2: SGHTA, FQGNSA. The CDR3, as DNA: TGTGCCAGCAGCTTATCTATAACGGAAAAACTGTTTTTT. It translates to CASSLSITEKLFF.

The rearrangement joins TRBV11-3 to TRBJ1-1, with TRBD1 as a possible D gene (6 bases). The CDR3 extends over 13 amino acids. Trimming left V 5 bases short and J 10 bases short, with 17 bases between. CDR1 SGHNT and CDR2 YENEEA come from the germline V gene. In DNA, the CDR3 is TGTGCCAGCAGCCCCAGAGGAGGGGGGGGAGCTTTCTTT. The encoded protein is CASSPRGGGGAFF.

V is TRBV10-3 and J is TRBJ2-2; maybe TRBD1 (6 bases). The V end lost 3 bases, the J end lost 0 bases, and 8 bases lay between the germline ends. Germline V gene lookup returns CDR1 ENHRY and CDR2 SYGVKD. This CDR3 has 15 residues. CDR3 sequence: CAISDRTANTGELFF. In DNA form, the CDR3 reads TGTGCCATCAGTGATCGGACAGCGAACACCGGGGAGCTGTTTTTT.

The chain joins TRBV4-1 to TRBJ1-2; 7 bases line up with TRBD1. CDR1 and CDR2 (germline): MGHRA, YSYEKL. This CDR3 has 14 residues. Trimming at V came to 2 bases and at J to 5 bases, leaving 5 bases not matched to a gene. The CDR3 DNA reads TGCGCCAGCAGCCAAACACAGGGGCAATATGGCTACACCTTC. Its translation is CASSQTQGQYGYTF.

The CDR3 nucleotides are TGTGCCAGCTCACCCAGGCGGGCCGGGGAGCTGTTTTTT. Encoded protein: CASSPRRAGELFF. The rearrangement uses TRBV18 and TRBJ2-2; D may be TRBD2 (5 bases). Deletions cut 3 bases from V and 6 bases from J, with 8 bases between. CDR1 KGHSH and CDR2 LQKENI come from the germline V gene. The CDR3 sequence is 13 residues long. Supplemented by reference TRBV18 and TRBJ2-2, the full variable domain reads NAGVMQNPRHLVRRRGQEARLRCSPMKGHSHVYWYRQLPEEGLKFMVYLQKENIIDESGMPKERFSAEFPKEGPSILRIQQVVRGDSAAYFCASSPRRAGELFFGEGSRLTVL.

This chain joins TRBV27 and TRBJ1-4; TRBD1 is a possible D gene (5 bases). The CDR3 extends over 13 amino acids. The germline CDR1 and CDR2 sequences are MNHEY and SMNVEV (reference sequence). Trimming removed 5 bases at V and 8 bases at J, with 12 bases between. The CDR3 DNA is TGTGCCAGCAGTCCCGGGGGTCGGGAAAAACTGTTTTTT. It translates to CASSPGGREKLFF.

V is TRBV7-8 and J is TRBJ2-3; the D gene is possibly TRBD2 (5 bases). This CDR3 has 15 residues. V lost 5 bases and J lost 0, with 12 bases in between. Germline CDR1 reads SGHVS; CDR2 reads FQNEAQ. The CDR3 spells CASSPREVSTDTQYF. The CDR3 nucleotides read TGTGCCAGCAGCCCTCGGGAAGTTAGCACAGATACGCAGTATTTT.

This chain joins TRBV5-4 and TRBJ1-1; 8 bases line up with TRBD1. After removal of 4 bases from V and 4 bases from J, the junction contained 6 bases not matched to a gene. Germline-derived CDR1 and CDR2 are SGHNT and YYREEE (reference sequence). The CDR3 contains 14 residues. The DNA for the CDR3 is TGTGCCAGCAGCCCAGACAGGGGAGGCACTGAAGCTTTCTTT. Its translation: CASSPDRGGTEAFF.

Written as DNA, the CDR3 is TGTGCCAGCAGCTCAAGCCGGGGGGCCAGGGGCAATCAGCCCCAGCATTTT. It translates to CASSSSRGARGNQPQHF. This chain joins TRBV3-1 (or the pseudogene TRBV3-2) and TRBJ1-5; a weak D match, TRBD1 (6 bases). This CDR3 contains 17 residues. V lost 5 bases to trimming and J lost 2 bases, with 19 bases between them. Germline CDR1 LGHDT, CDR2 YNNKEL (reference sequence).

This clone was picked up many times. This chain joins TRBV19 and TRBJ2-2; D is perhaps TRBD2 (5 bases). The V and J ends lost 3 bases and 4 bases respectively, with 12 bases between them. Germline values: CDR1 LNHDA, CDR2 SQIVND (reference sequence). The length of the CDR3 is 15 residues. Here the CDR3 reads CASSINRAGTGELFF. The CDR3 DNA sequence: TGTGCCAGTAGTATCAACCGCGCGGGCACCGGGGAGCTGTTTTTT.

There are a few counts of this clone. This sequence joins TRBV7-3 and TRBJ2-1; D is possibly TRBD1 (6 bases). Germline V CDR1 and CDR2: SGHTA, FQGTGA. V was cut by 3 bases and J by 5 bases, with 14 bases left in between. The CDR3 totals 15 residues. In DNA, the CDR3 is TGTGCCAGCAGCTTCACAGGGTCCCGAAACAATGAGCAGTTCTTC. This encodes CASSFTGSRNNEQFF.

The V and J genes are TRBV6-4 and TRBJ2-1, with TRBD2 matching over 9 bases. The CDR3 covers 14 residues. V was clipped by 3 bases and J by 8 bases; unmatched bases: 5. Germline values: CDR1 MRHNA, CDR2 SNTAGT. DNA of the CDR3: TGTGCCAGCAGTGAGGCGGGAGGGCCGTATGAGCAGTTCTTC. This gives the protein CASSEAGGPYEQFF.

V gene TRBV6-2 or TRBV6-3 combines with J gene TRBJ2-1, with 8 bases aligning to TRBD2. The length of the CDR3 is 15 residues. V lost 6 bases, J lost 7 bases, and 11 bases stayed unmatched. Germline lookup yields CDR1 MNHEY and CDR2 SVGEGT. The CDR3 bases are TGTGCCAGCAGCACCGGGGGGGGAGGGAAAAATGAGCAGTTCTTC. Amino acid sequence: CASSTGGGGKNEQFF.

The chain has TRBV2 and TRBJ2-1; TRBD2 matches 9 bases. This CDR3 contains 13 residues. V shed 0 bases and J 14 bases; nucleotides not matched to a gene: 5. Germline V lookup: CDR1 SNHLY, CDR2 FYNNEI. CDR3 sequence reads: CASSEASGGAKFF. The CDR3 DNA reads as TGTGCCAGCAGTGAAGCTAGCGGGGGTGCCAAGTTCTTC.

V is TRBV6-1 and J is TRBJ2-7, with 7 bases identical to TRBD1. Germline V CDR1 and CDR2: MNHNS, SASEGT. This CDR3 is 15 amino acids long. The J segment lost 4 bases and the V segment lost 2 bases, leaving 8 bases of the junction unmatched. The CDR3 spells CASSEQPGQVYEQYF. CDR3 in DNA: TGTGCCAGCAGTGAACAGCCAGGACAGGTATACGAGCAGTACTTC.

The CDR3 DNA reads TGTGCCAGCACGGGGGGTCAGGGTACCTATGGCTACACCTTC. Translating it yields CASTGGQGTYGYTF. The chain has TRBV2 and TRBJ1-2, with D perhaps matching TRBD1 (5 bases). CDR1 SNHLY and CDR2 FYNNEI come from the germline V gene. Trimming removed 7 bases from V and 4 bases from J, with 16 bases in between. The CDR3 loop spans 14 amino acids.

The chain couples TRBV4-2 to TRBJ1-2, with D unclear. The V end lost 0 bases, the J end lost 0 bases, and 8 bases lay between the germline ends. There are 15 residues in the CDR3. Germline V lookup: CDR1 LGHNA, CDR2 YNFKEQ. Here the CDR3 reads CASSQDLGANYGYTF. The CDR3 coding sequence is TGTGCCAGCAGCCAAGATCTGGGAGCTAACTATGGCTACACCTTC.

The chain links TRBV18 to TRBJ1-1, with D tentatively TRBD1 (5 bases). V dropped 2 bases and J dropped 6 bases, with 10 bases sitting between them. From germline, CDR1 is KGHSH and CDR2 LQKENI. The CDR3 has 13 amino acids. As DNA, the CDR3 is TGTGCCAGCTCACCAGGGGGGATACCTGAAGCTTTCTTT. Amino acid sequence: CASSPGGIPEAFF.

This clone was counted only a few times. CDR3 DNA sequence: TGTGCCAGCAGCCAGGGGGCGCCGGGGACGAAGTACAATGAGCAGTTCTTC. This translates into CASSQGAPGTKYNEQFF. The V gene is TRBV6-2 or TRBV6-3, the J gene TRBJ2-1; 8 bases are a match to TRBD1. Germline CDR1 is MNHEY and CDR2 is SVGEGT. The CDR3 consists of 17 residues. J lost 4 bases, V lost 6 bases, and 14 bases had no gene match.

For the CDR3, the DNA is TGTGCCAGCAGCTTGGTACTAGGACAGGGGCCCGGGGAGCTGTTTTTT. This gives the protein CASSLVLGQGPGELFF. The chain carries TRBV5-4 and TRBJ2-2; the match to TRBD1 covers 9 bases. V trimming: 0 bases; J trimming: 6 bases; junction bases outside the gene matches: 6. Germline loops: CDR1 SGHNT, CDR2 YYREEE (reference sequence). There are 16 residues in the CDR3.

This chain joins TRBV9 and TRBJ1-5; D is uncertain. This CDR3 has 12 amino acids. Germline CDR1 reads SGDLS; CDR2 reads YYNGEE. V lost 4 bases, J lost 5 bases, and 7 bases lay in between. CDR3 DNA sequence: TGTGCCAGCAGCCCTGCGGATCAGCCCCAGCATTTT. Amino acids: CASSPADQPQHF.

The rearrangement uses TRBV12-5 and TRBJ1-5; D not resolved. V was pared by 0 bases and J by 0 bases, with 9 bases between. CDR3 length: 16 amino acids. Germline CDR1 reads LGHNT; CDR2 reads FRNRAP. The CDR3 protein is CASGLVYPYSNQPQHF. The CDR3 nucleotides read TGTGCTAGTGGTTTGGTATACCCCTATAGCAATCAGCCCCAGCATTTT.

This sequence joins TRBV2 and TRBJ1-1; D is unresolved. The CDR3 has 14 residues. Looked up from germline, CDR1 is SNHLY and CDR2 is FYNNEI. The V end was cut by 6 bases, the J end by 1 base, with 12 bases between. Here the CDR3 reads CASSPGLTNTEAFF. The DNA for the CDR3 is TGTGCCAGCAGCCCCGGACTCACGAACACTGAAGCTTTCTTT.

The V call is TRBV7-8, the J call TRBJ1-1; D is ambiguous. The CDR3 runs to 14 residues. Trimming removed 2 bases at V and 1 base at J, with 8 bases between. Germline V CDR1 and CDR2: SGHVS, FQNEAQ. The CDR3 DNA reads as TGTGCCAGCAGCTTATTCACAGAGAACACTGAAGCTTTCTTT. It encodes CASSLFTENTEAFF.

DNA for the CDR3: TGTGCCAGCAGCCCCCGGGGGAGGCTGGTATCCTATGGCTACACCTTC. Protein product: CASSPRGRLVSYGYTF. V usage is TRBV7-2 and J usage is TRBJ1-2; possible D gene TRBD1, 5 bases. Germline V gene lookup returns CDR1 SGHTA and CDR2 FQGNSA. CDR3 length: 16 amino acids. Trimming removed 5 bases at V and 4 bases at J, with 20 bases between.

This clone has only a few counts. V gene TRBV11-3 combines with J gene TRBJ2-3; TRBD1 matches 7 bases. Germline V gene lookup returns CDR1 SGHNT and CDR2 YENEEA. The CDR3 is 15 residues long. J gave up 0 bases and V 1 base, and 1 base lay outside the gene matches. CDR3 region: CASSLGQGSTDTQYF. The CDR3 DNA reads TGTGCCAGCAGCTTAGGACAGGGCAGCACAGATACGCAGTATTTT.

V usage is TRBV7-2 and J usage is TRBJ2-1; 11 bases align to TRBD2. After removal of 6 bases from V and 4 bases from J, the junction contained 5 bases not matched to a gene. The V gene's germline CDR1 is SGHTA and CDR2 FQGNSA. There are 15 residues in the CDR3. CDR3 protein: CASRYLAGGYNEQFF. CDR3 DNA sequence: TGTGCCAGCAGGTATCTAGCGGGAGGATACAATGAGCAGTTCTTC.

J is TRBJ1-2 and V is TRBV14; 8 bases are shared with TRBD1. The CDR3 is made up of 15 amino acids. Germline CDR1 and CDR2: SGHDN and FVKESK. V lost 0 bases and J lost 7; bases outside the gene matches: 7. The CDR3 loop is CASSQERTGRLGYTF. The DNA of the CDR3 is TGTGCCAGCAGCCAAGAAAGGACAGGGAGGCTTGGCTACACCTTC.

The chain employs TRBV12-3 or TRBV12-4 and TRBJ2-1; tentatively, D is TRBD2 (6 bases). V lost 7 bases to trimming and J lost 5 bases, with 12 bases between them. The CDR3 runs 13 residues. The CDR3 coding sequence is TGTGCCAGCACACCGTGGGGGGACAATGAGCAGTTCTTC. It encodes CASTPWGDNEQFF.